A single sample gave rise to the 13 T cell receptor beta chains below, sequenced in a study of T cell changes during pregnancy in multiple sclerosis. Profiling relied on immunoSEQ multiplex PCR, and the TCRdb table lists in-frame clones only, not all of them. The table shows roughly 50,000 clones, with almost 95% occurring only once. The sequencing here drew on CD4+ T cells from peripheral blood mononuclear cells, taken in the third trimester of pregnancy. The receptor set was obtained from a female donor with multiple sclerosis, enrolled in a pregnancy study.

V is TRBV7-2 and J is TRBJ2-1; TRBD2 aligns across 9 bases. The CDR3 covers 17 residues. After removal of 2 bases from V and 2 bases from J, the junction contained 7 bases not matched to a gene. Germline V lookup: CDR1 SGHTA, CDR2 FQGNSA. CDR3 in amino acids: CASSLIAGATTYNEQFF. The CDR3 DNA reads as TGTGCCAGCAGCTTAATAGCGGGGGCCACCACCTACAATGAGCAGTTCTTC.

The gene calls are TRBV5-1 and TRBJ1-5; possibly TRBD1 for D (5 bases). The CDR3 totals 15 residues. Germline loops: CDR1 SGHRS, CDR2 YFSETQ. The V and J ends lost 0 bases and 4 bases respectively, with 11 bases between them. The DNA of the CDR3 is TGCGCCAGCAGCTTGGCCGGGGGGGTGAATCAGCCCCAGCATTTT. Its translation is CASSLAGGVNQPQHF.

The chain has TRBV7-9 and TRBJ2-7, with 8 bases aligning to TRBD2. The CDR3 loop spans 14 amino acids. The J segment lost 4 bases and the V segment lost 1 base, leaving 3 bases of the junction unmatched. Germline CDR1 SEHNR, CDR2 FQNEAQ (reference sequence). Written as DNA, the CDR3 is TGTGCCAGCAGCTTAGATGCGGGAGGATACGAGCAGTACTTC. This sequence encodes CASSLDAGGYEQYF.

This chain joins TRBV28 and TRBJ1-1, with TRBD1 identical over 11 bases. This CDR3 contains 17 residues. Per germline, CDR1 MDHEN and CDR2 SYDVKM. Trimming at V came to 7 bases and at J to 5 bases, leaving 15 bases not matched to a gene. The CDR3 nucleotides are TGTGCCAGCACCTCTCTGCGGACAGGGGGCGCCGGAACTGAAGCTTTCTTT. This encodes CASTSLRTGGAGTEAFF.

This clone was observed a single time. The chain combines TRBV5-1 with TRBJ1-4, with TRBD1 identical over 7 bases. This CDR3 region has 15 residues. The V gene's germline CDR1 is SGHRS and CDR2 YFSETQ. The trim removed 4 bases at V and 2 bases at J, leaving 5 bases unmatched. The CDR3 DNA reads as TGCGCCAGCAGCAACTCAGGGGGGACTAATGAAAAACTGTTTTTT. This encodes CASSNSGGTNEKLFF.

V is TRBV5-1 and J is TRBJ2-2; 8 nucleotides align to TRBD2. The V and J ends lost 5 bases and 3 bases, in that order; junction bases with no gene match: 6. Germline V gene sequence: CDR1 SGHRS, CDR2 YFSETQ. The CDR3 has 15 amino acids. CDR3: CASRPGTRDTGELFF. As DNA, the CDR3 is TGCGCCAGCAGACCCGGGACTAGAGACACCGGGGAGCTGTTTTTT.

This chain uses TRBV28 with TRBJ2-7; 9 bases line up with TRBD1. Germline V gene sequence: CDR1 MDHEN, CDR2 SYDVKM. The CDR3 is made up of 16 amino acids. The ends lost 4 bases at V and 4 bases at J; junction bases unmatched: 11. The CDR3 DNA follows: TGTGCCAGCAGTTCCCGACCCGGGACAGGGAAATACGAGCAGTACTTC. It codes for CASSSRPGTGKYEQYF.

This chain joins TRBV28 and TRBJ2-7; 8 bases line up with TRBD1. The CDR3 totals 14 residues. Germline V gene lookup returns CDR1 MDHEN and CDR2 SYDVKM. V trimming: 6 bases; J trimming: 6 bases; junction bases outside the gene matches: 10. CDR3 region: CASRDRAIRGEQYF. DNA of the CDR3: TGTGCCAGCAGGGACAGGGCAATAAGGGGCGAGCAGTACTTC.

The gene calls are TRBV5-5 and TRBJ1-5, with 7 bases that match TRBD1. CDR3 length equals 16 residues. Germline CDR1 SGHKS, CDR2 YYEKEE (reference sequence). V shed 4 bases, J shed 1 base, and the junction held 8 bases outside the gene matches. CDR3 DNA: TGTGCCAGCAGCCAAGACAGGGACATAAGCAATCAGCCCCAGCATTTT. Residues: CASSQDRDISNQPQHF.

The chain has TRBV28 and TRBJ1-5, with D possibly TRBD1 on 6 matching bases. This CDR3 spans 14 amino acids. Germline values: CDR1 MDHEN, CDR2 SYDVKM. Trimming left V 5 bases short and J 7 bases short, with 15 bases between. DNA for the CDR3: TGTGCCAGCAGTCACGGACAGAAGGAGCAGCCCCAGCATTTT. Translated, it gives CASSHGQKEQPQHF.

The chain uses TRBV11-3 and TRBJ2-6; D call uncertain. Germline CDR1 reads SGHNT; CDR2 reads YENEEA. Trimming shortened V by 0 bases and J by 4 bases, and 7 bases separated the two germline ends. The CDR3 spans 15 residues. The CDR3 sequence: CASSLDLSGANVLTF. CDR3 nucleotides: TGTGCCAGCAGCTTAGATCTATCAGGGGCCAACGTCCTGACTTTC.

The chain combines TRBV19 with TRBJ2-1, with 9 positions matching TRBD2. Germline V gene lookup returns CDR1 LNHDA and CDR2 SQIVND (reference sequence). V shed 6 bases, J shed 7 bases, and the junction held 4 bases outside the gene matches. There are 13 residues in the CDR3. The CDR3 nucleotides are TGTGCCAGTAGATCTAGCGGGGATAATGAGCAGTTCTTC. Its protein is CASRSSGDNEQFF.

V gene TRBV7-2 combines with J gene TRBJ1-4, with D maybe TRBD1 (5 bases). Per the germline V gene, CDR1 is SGHTA and CDR2 is FQGNSA. Trimming removed 3 bases from V and 5 bases from J, with 13 bases in between. The CDR3 is made up of 15 amino acids. This chain's CDR3 is CASSFNGGRNEKLFF. CDR3 coding DNA: TGTGCCAGCAGCTTCAACGGGGGGAGAAATGAAAAACTGTTTTTT.